The rows below give T cell receptor beta chains drawn from one sample of a study of T cell responses to AZD1222 COVID-19 vaccine. Sequencing was performed with immunoSEQ multiplex PCR; in TCRdb, only in-frame clones are kept and a portion is missing. Of around 120,000 clones in the sample, roughly 84% were seen once. The starting material was peripheral blood, obtained on day 0 of AZD1222 vaccination. The receptors here all came from an adult in good health. Both conserved end residues are part of each CDR3. The D gene is left open where the match is weak. The listing skips clone size in some rows; elsewhere it reads once, few, many or a size class.

TRBJ1-3 . . TRBV7-2 CASSLKPAGEAGNTIYF TGTGCCAGCAGCTTAAAACCTGCCGGGGAGGCTGGAAACACCATATATTTT
TRBJ1-1 . . TRBV18 CASSPSAGVVNTEAFF TGTGCCAGCTCACCATCGGCAGGGGTTGTGAACACTGAAGCTTTCTTT
TRBJ1-2 . TRBD1 TRBV14 CASSQDFRRQGGNGYTF TGTGCCAGCAGCCAAGATTTCCGGCGACAGGGGGGTAATGGCTACACCTTC
TRBJ2-5 . . TRBV10-3 CAIRAGTDQETQYF TGTGCCATCAGGGCCGGGACCGACCAAGAGACCCAGTACTTC
TRBJ2-1 . . TRBV6-5 CASNGGFVNEQFF TGTGCCAGCAATGGGGGTTTTGTCAATGAGCAGTTCTTC
TRBJ2-3 . TRBD2 TRBV7-9 CASSLGTSGGDTQYF TGTGCCAGCAGCTTAGGGACTAGCGGGGGAGATACGCAGTATTTT
TRBJ2-7 . TRBD1 TRBV10-3 CASHSRQGVYEQYF TGTGCCAGCCACTCGAGACAGGGGGTCTACGAGCAGTACTTC
TRBJ1-6 . . TRBV12-5 CASGHRTGNSPLHF TGTGCTAGTGGTCATCGAACAGGAAATTCACCCCTCCACTTT
TRBJ2-1 . TRBD1 TRBV6-4 CASRSGQQSNEQFF TGTGCCAGCCGGTCGGGACAGCAATCAAATGAGCAGTTCTTC
TRBJ2-1 once TRBD1 TRBV29-1 CSAQKGTGSNEQFF TGCAGCGCCCAAAAGGGGACAGGGAGCAATGAGCAGTTCTTC
TRBJ2-1 . TRBD2 TRBV9 CASSAGTSLGVTEQFF TGTGCCAGCAGCGCGGGGACTAGCCTAGGTGTTACTGAGCAGTTCTTC
TRBJ2-1 . . TRBV3-1/TRBV3-2 CASSHRASYNEQFF TGTGCCAGCAGCCACCGAGCCTCCTACAATGAGCAGTTCTTC
TRBJ1-1 . TRBD1 TRBV7-9 CASSPQGQPNTEAFF TGTGCCAGCAGCCCTCAGGGACAGCCGAACACTGAAGCTTTCTTT
TRBJ2-5 . . TRBV5-8 CASSGRTVDQTQYF TGTGCCAGCAGCGGAAGAACCGTCGATCAGACCCAGTACTTC
TRBJ1-3 . . TRBV29-1 CSVGQASSGNTIYF TGCAGCGTTGGCCAGGCCTCCTCTGGAAACACCATATATTTT
TRBJ1-1 . TRBD1 TRBV7-9 CASSLSTGKWVGENTEAFF TGTGCCAGCAGCTTATCGACAGGGAAGTGGGTTGGCGAGAACACTGAAGCTTTCTTT
TRBJ1-1 . . TRBV11-3 CASSLALRGAFF TGTGCCAGCAGCTTAGCCCTACGTGGAGCTTTCTTT
TRBJ1-1 . . TRBV2 CASSEALALTGRLSAFF TGTGCCAGCAGTGAAGCGCTGGCCCTTACGGGGCGATTGTCCGCTTTCTTT
TRBJ2-7 . TRBD2 TRBV4-1 CASSRTVPGTSGGQSSYEQYF TGCGCCAGCAGCCGAACAGTTCCCGGGACTAGCGGGGGGCAAAGCTCCTACGAGCAGTACTTC
TRBJ1-6 . . TRBV5-1 CASSFTAPFSYNSPLHF TGCGCCAGCAGCTTTACAGCACCTTTCTCCTATAATTCACCCCTCCACTTT
TRBJ1-2 . . TRBV3-1/TRBV3-2 CASSQPRVINYGYTF TGTGCCAGCAGCCAACCCAGGGTGATTAACTATGGCTACACCTTC
TRBJ1-3 . . TRBV7-9 CASSQDSSGNTIYF TGTGCCAGCAGCCAGGACAGCTCTGGAAACACCATATATTTT
TRBJ2-3 . . TRBV10-1 CASKTRGGTDTQYF TGCGCCAGCAAGACCCGAGGGGGCACAGATACGCAGTATTTT
TRBJ2-5 once TRBD2 TRBV11-3 CASSSGLAGGETQYF TGTGCCAGCAGCTCGGGACTAGCGGGGGGTGAGACCCAGTACTTC
TRBJ2-7 few . TRBV7-8 CASSFRTGILPYEQYF TGTGCCAGCAGCTTCAGAACCGGGATTCTCCCTTACGAGCAGTACTTC
TRBJ2-6 . TRBD1 TRBV4-1 CASSRTGGTPNLSGANVLTF TGCGCCAGCAGCCGGACAGGGGGAACACCAAACCTCTCTGGGGCCAACGTCCTGACTTTC
TRBJ2-3 . . TRBV2 CASSQAPDIRLRDTQYF TGTGCCAGCAGCCAAGCCCCGGACATTCGACTGAGAGATACGCAGTATTTT